This T cell receptor beta chain was captured in a study of early T cells in non-severe SARS-CoV-2 infection. About the study: The chains were unpaired, and the sequenced material was bulk RNA from unsorted whole blood.

In regard to this clonotype: Antigen specificity is unknown.

This CDR3 is built from 13 residues. The germline gives CDR1 SGHRS, CDR2 YFSETQ. V was trimmed by 2 bases and J by 4 bases, leaving 9 bases between them. Findings and caveats of the study: Anti-spike CD8 responses were favored by VDJdb matching, which missed private and CD4 specificities.

A single record per CDR3 protein comes from TCRdb applying MiXCR to the 5' RACE reads. The data contain around 93,000 distinct CDR3 sequences, around 12% of them seen just once; the ten biggest clones take up around 4.3%. The TCR was taken from an adult who was a healthcare worker with PCR-confirmed SARS-CoV-2 infection or an uninfected control (not recorded which). The sequences come from whole blood, collected at baseline. The chain couples TRBV5-1 to TRBJ2-5, with D uncertain. For the CDR3, the DNA is TGCGCCAGCAGCTTACCCGAAGGAGAGACCCAGTACTTC. Translated: CASSLPEGETQYF.